The present T cell receptor beta chain was sequenced within a study of T cell responses to AZD1222 COVID-19 vaccine. The protocol was immunoSEQ multiplex PCR, while the TCRdb copy is restricted to in-frame clones and leaves out a portion. The sample contains roughly 99,000 clones, about 90% of which appear only once. With 6 bases removed from V and 13 bases from J, the gap between germline ends came to 19 bases. CDR3 size: 14 residues. The germline gives CDR1 MDHEN, CDR2 SYDVKM. This clonotype was obtained from an adult who received the AZD1222 COVID-19 vaccine. V usage is TRBV28 and J usage is TRBJ1-6, with D uncertain. Sequences were derived from peripheral blood, sampled 28 days after the second AZD1222 dose. The CDR3 sequence is CASSSEQVRGPLHF. The DNA of the CDR3 is TGTGCCAGCAGCTCTGAGCAAGTCCGTGGCCCCCTCCACTTT.